This T cell receptor beta chain was captured in a study of cytomegalovirus exposure and HLA in healthy donors. Study summary: Drawn from HLA-typed donors, around 85 million unique TCRs were held in an early data release. Study-level findings and limits: It was reportedly the case that the classifier diagnosed cytomegalovirus status with high specificity and sensitivity.

Points on this clone: Antigen: not known.

Germline CDR1 reads SGHDT; CDR2 reads YYEEEE. V was pared by 0 bases and J by 7 bases, with 7 bases between. The CDR3 contains 13 residues. With 60 Vbeta and 13 Jbeta primers, the PCR was carried out. Sequencing used immunoSEQ multiplex PCR; TCRdb keeps in-frame clones, though not all of them. The sample lists more than 100,000 clones, about 83% seen once, with roughly 2.5% in the top ten. The specimen was PBMCs. The chain combines TRBV5-6 with TRBJ2-2; possibly TRBD2 for D (6 bases). The receptor comes from a woman aged 35 to 49 in good health and CMV-seropositive. The CDR3 DNA reads as TGTGCCAGCAGCTTGGGGAGGGACGGGGAGCTGTTTTTT. Translating it yields CASSLGRDGELFF.